Each of the 21 T cell receptor beta chains below was sequenced from the same sample in a study of blood T cell repertoires in COVID-19. Clones were sequenced by immunoSEQ multiplex PCR, and TCRdb holds only the in-frame ones, with some missing. The table lists 79,000 or so clones, approximately 85% of them singletons. The sequenced sample was peripheral blood. The origin of the receptors is a man in his sixties with COVID-19, enrolled during active disease.

In its sample, this clone was seen a few times. This chain joins TRBV30 and TRBJ1-5; tentatively, D is TRBD1 (5 bases). CDR3 size: 14 residues. With 1 base removed from V and 0 bases from J, the gap between germline ends came to 7 bases. CDR1 GTSNPN and CDR2 SVGIG come from the germline V gene (reference sequence). The chain's CDR3 is CAWSEGDSNQPQHF. CDR3 bases: TGTGCCTGGAGTGAAGGGGATAGCAATCAGCCCCAGCATTTT.

The chain couples TRBV6-5 to TRBJ2-1; D is possibly TRBD1 (6 bases). V lost 2 bases to trimming and J lost 11 bases, with 10 bases between them. The CDR3 consists of 12 residues. In germline, CDR1 is MNHEY, CDR2 SVGAGI. The CDR3 is CASSYPDSKQFF. The CDR3 nucleotides are TGTGCCAGCAGTTACCCGGACAGTAAGCAGTTCTTC.

Only a few counts were recorded for this clone. This chain links TRBV5-1 with TRBJ2-2, with TRBD1 matching 9 bases. Trimming took 5 bases from V and 2 from J; bases not matched to a gene: 7. The CDR3 extends over 16 amino acids. Per germline, CDR1 SGHRS and CDR2 YFSETQ. CDR3 loop: CASRSLDRGNTGELFF. Written as DNA, the CDR3 is TGCGCCAGCAGATCTCTGGACAGGGGAAACACCGGGGAGCTGTTTTTT.

There are a few counts of this clone. V and J are TRBV6-6 and TRBJ1-2, with 7 bases that match TRBD1. J was trimmed by 8 bases and V by 5 bases; bases with no gene match: 8. Germline CDR1 is MNHNY and CDR2 is SVGAGI (reference sequence). The CDR3 covers 13 residues. CDR3 DNA sequence: TGTGCCAGCAGTAGGGACAGCACTGTGGGCTACACCTTC. It translates to CASSRDSTVGYTF.

The chain links TRBV5-1 to TRBJ1-2; D gene uncertain. The ends were cut back, 4 bases at V and 3 bases at J, with 19 bases in the middle. The CDR3 is made up of 16 amino acids. Germline lookup yields CDR1 SGHRS and CDR2 YFSETQ. CDR3 region: CASSRYGEISDYGYTF. The CDR3 nucleotides are TGCGCCAGCAGCCGTTACGGTGAAATTTCGGACTATGGCTACACCTTC.

CDR3 amino acids: CASSYGRTGISNQPQHF. CDR3 coding DNA: TGTGCCAGCAGTTACGGGAGGACAGGGATCAGCAATCAGCCCCAGCATTTT. This chain links TRBV6-2 or TRBV6-3 with TRBJ1-5, with 8 bases identical to TRBD1. The CDR3 has 17 amino acids. Germline V gene sequence: CDR1 MNHEY, CDR2 SVGEGT. Losses at the gene ends were 2 bases for V and 1 base for J; bases not matched to a gene: 7.

The chain uses TRBV5-1 and TRBJ2-3, with TRBD2 matching 10 bases. V lost 3 bases and J lost 4; bases outside the gene matches: 8. CDR1 is SGHRS, CDR2 YFSETQ, per germline. The CDR3 is made up of 16 amino acids. CDR3 nucleotides: TGCGCCAGCAGCTCCACTAGCGGGATAATCCCAGATACGCAGTATTTT. Its protein product is CASSSTSGIIPDTQYF.

This clone was seen just once. This chain connects TRBV3-1 (or the pseudogene TRBV3-2) to TRBJ2-3; maybe TRBD1 (5 bases). CDR1 and CDR2 (germline): LGHDT, YNNKEL (reference sequence). V shed 1 base and J shed 6 bases, with 11 bases lying between them. This CDR3 is built from 14 residues. The CDR3 protein is CASSQAQGRDTQYF. CDR3 nucleotide sequence: TGTGCCAGCAGCCAAGCCCAGGGCCGGGATACGCAGTATTTT.

This rearrangement joins TRBV7-3 to TRBJ2-3; 13 nucleotides match TRBD2. After removal of 5 bases from V and 5 bases from J, the junction contained 7 bases not matched to a gene. Germline CDR1 and CDR2: SGHTA and FQGTGA. CDR3 length: 16 residues. CDR3 sequence: CASSLRTSGRGDTQYF. The CDR3 DNA reads TGTGCCAGCAGCCTCCGGACTAGCGGGAGAGGAGATACGCAGTATTTT.

The chain has TRBV2 and TRBJ1-6; unclear D gene. The germline CDR1 and CDR2 sequences are SNHLY and FYNNEI. The CDR3 covers 15 residues. The V and J ends lost 2 bases and 6 bases respectively, with 11 bases between them. The CDR3 nucleotides read TGTGCCAGCAGTGAAACGTCAGTTTTTAATTCACCCCTCCACTTT. It codes for CASSETSVFNSPLHF.

This chain joins TRBV19 and TRBJ2-1; 8 nucleotides match TRBD2. The CDR3 extends over 17 amino acids. The germline gives CDR1 LNHDA, CDR2 SQIVND (reference sequence). J was trimmed by 1 base and V by 5 bases; bases with no gene match: 10. The CDR3 is CASSVGAGGLSYNEQFF. DNA of the CDR3: TGTGCCAGTAGTGTCGGGGCGGGGGGCCTATCCTACAATGAGCAGTTCTTC.

V usage is TRBV5-5 and J usage is TRBJ2-1; D perhaps matches TRBD2 (6 bases). Germline V CDR1 and CDR2: SGHKS, YYEKEE (reference sequence). CDR3 size: 15 residues. With 2 bases removed from V and 8 bases from J, the gap between germline ends came to 17 bases. The CDR3 sequence: CASSFTGVGSDEQFF. CDR3 coding DNA: TGTGCCAGCAGCTTTACGGGAGTCGGATCGGATGAGCAGTTCTTC.

V gene TRBV7-3 combines with J gene TRBJ2-1; possible D gene TRBD2, 6 bases. The germline CDR1 and CDR2 sequences are SGHTA and FQGTGA. V dropped 1 base and J dropped 9 bases, with 10 bases sitting between them. The CDR3 extends over 13 amino acids. Here the CDR3 reads CASSLKREAEQFF. The DNA of the CDR3 is TGTGCCAGCAGCTTAAAAAGGGAGGCTGAGCAGTTCTTC.

There are a few counts of this clone. V is TRBV7-9 and J is TRBJ2-1; tentatively, D is TRBD2 (6 bases). The ends were cut back, 3 bases at V and 6 bases at J, with 15 bases in the middle. The germline V gene encodes CDR1 SEHNR and CDR2 FQNEAQ (reference sequence). This CDR3 contains 15 residues. In DNA, the CDR3 is TGTGCCAGCAGCTTTACACGGGGGATATTCAATGAGCAGTTCTTC. It yields the protein CASSFTRGIFNEQFF.

The chain recombines TRBV2 with TRBJ1-5; 8 bases line up with TRBD1. The germline V gene has CDR1 SNHLY and CDR2 FYNNEI. The CDR3 length is 14 residues. Unmatched junction bases numbered 4, after V lost 5 bases and J lost 4 bases. The CDR3 protein is CASSRGQGNQPQHF. The DNA of the CDR3 is TGTGCCAGCAGTCGAGGACAGGGAAATCAGCCCCAGCATTTT.

V gene TRBV9 combines with J gene TRBJ2-7; perhaps TRBD2 as D (5 bases). Germline V gene sequence: CDR1 SGDLS, CDR2 YYNGEE. This CDR3 has 13 residues. The V and J ends lost 4 bases and 6 bases respectively, with 14 bases between them. This CDR3 reads CASSSSEAGEQYF. The CDR3 DNA reads as TGTGCCAGCAGCTCCTCCGAGGCGGGCGAGCAGTACTTC.

The chain employs TRBV5-5 and TRBJ2-5; 10 nucleotides agree with TRBD1. This CDR3 spans 16 amino acids. Germline V gene data show CDR1 as SGHKS and CDR2 as YYEKEE (reference sequence). Losses at the gene ends were 0 bases for V and 4 bases for J; bases not matched to a gene: 6. CDR3 residues: CASSLGDRGGIETQYF. CDR3 DNA sequence: TGTGCCAGCAGCTTGGGGGACAGGGGCGGTATAGAGACCCAGTACTTC.

The CDR3 region is CASSVRGGWETQYF. The CDR3 region has the DNA TGTGCCAGCAGTGTTCGCGGGGGGTGGGAGACCCAGTACTTC. V is TRBV2 and J is TRBJ2-5; 8 positions agree with TRBD2. This CDR3 region has 14 residues. Per the germline V gene, CDR1 is SNHLY and CDR2 is FYNNEI. V was clipped by 4 bases and J by 5 bases; unmatched bases: 6.

The chain links TRBV7-9 to TRBJ1-1; 10 nucleotides align to TRBD1. The CDR3 has 13 residues. V shed 4 bases and J 4 bases; nucleotides not matched to a gene: 0. Germline assignment: CDR1 SEHNR and CDR2 FQNEAQ (reference sequence). CDR3 sequence: CASSWDRGTEAFF. CDR3 nucleotides: TGTGCCAGCAGCTGGGACAGGGGCACTGAAGCTTTCTTT. The full variable domain, in which reference TRBV7-9 and TRBJ1-1 provide the parts outside the CDR3, is DTGVSQNPRHKITKRGQNVTFRCDPISEHNRLYWYRQTLGQGPEFLTYFQNEAQLEKSRLLSDRFSAERPKGSFSTLEIQRTEQGDSAMYLCASSWDRGTEAFFGQGTRLTVV.

This chain joins TRBV6-1 and TRBJ1-5; D may be TRBD1 (5 bases). The V and J ends lost 2 bases and 7 bases respectively, with 9 bases between them. Per the germline V gene, CDR1 is MNHNS and CDR2 is SASEGT. The CDR3 consists of 13 residues. CDR3 DNA: TGTGCCAGCAGTGAACGGGGGAACCAGCCCCAGCATTTT. Translating it yields CASSERGNQPQHF.

The chain joins TRBV5-6 to TRBJ2-3; 10 bases are shared with TRBD2. J was trimmed by 4 bases and V by 4 bases; bases with no gene match: 6. Germline loops: CDR1 SGHDT, CDR2 YYEEEE. CDR3 length equals 15 residues. In nucleotides, the CDR3 is TGTGCCAGCAGCCTTCTAGCGGGGGCCTCAGATACGCAGTATTTT. Translation gives CASSLLAGASDTQYF.